Listed below are T cell receptor beta chains from one sample, sequenced in a study of T cells after yellow fever vaccination. TCRdb re-analysed the 5' RACE reads in MiXCR, keeping a single row per CDR3 protein. This sample has approximately 350,000 distinct CDR3 sequences, with 11% found just once. The sequencing here drew on PBMCs, taken on the day of the first yellow fever vaccination. The source of these receptors is a man younger than 35 who received the YFV17D yellow fever vaccine. CDR3s include the opening cysteine and the closing phenylalanine or tryptophan. A D gene is named only where the DNA matches it firmly. Clone size is not always given. Where it is, it says once, few, many or a class for expanded clones.

>TRBD1|TRBJ1-2|TRBV27|few
TGTGCCAGCAGTCCCGGGGACAGGGGGCTAAGTGGCTACACCTTC
CASSPGDRGLSGYTF
>TRBD1|TRBJ1-1|TRBV7-9|few
TGTGCCAGCAGCTCCGGGACAGTTGAAGCTTTCTTT
CASSSGTVEAFF
>TRBD2|TRBJ2-1|TRBV11-2|few
TGTGCCAGCAGCTGGCCCGGGACTAGCGGGGCCCTAAGCTCCTACAATGAGCAGTTCTTC
CASSWPGTSGALSSYNEQFF
>-|TRBJ2-6|TRBV7-8|few
TGTGCCAGCAGCTGGGGGGTAGCTAGAGGGGCCAACGTCCTGACTTTC
CASSWGVARGANVLTF
>TRBD1|TRBJ2-2|TRBV30|few
TGTGCCTGGAGTCTCACAGGGGACGGGGAGCTGTTTTTT
CAWSLTGDGELFF
>-|TRBJ1-5|TRBV4-1|-
TGCGCCAGCAGCCACCTGGGGGGGAATCAGCCCCAGCATTTT
CASSHLGGNQPQHF
>TRBD1|TRBJ2-1|TRBV27|-
TGTGCCAGCAGTGGCTGGCCAGACAGGGGGGGTAACAATGAGCAGTTCTTC
CASSGWPDRGGNNEQFF
>TRBD1|TRBJ2-7|TRBV4-3|-
TGCGCCAGCAGCCTAGGGACAGACCCATCCTACGAGCAGTACTTC
CASSLGTDPSYEQYF
>TRBD1|TRBJ2-3|TRBV7-2|-
TGTGCCAGCAGCACCGGACAGGGGGGCACAGATACGCAGTATTTT
CASSTGQGGTDTQYF
>-|TRBJ1-1|TRBV15|many
TGTGCCACCAGCAGAGACAGGGACGCTGAAGCTTTCTTT
CATSRDRDAEAFF
>-|TRBJ1-1|TRBV5-4|few
TGTGCCAGCAGCTTTTTCGGGGGTGGGACTGAAGCTTTCTTT
CASSFFGGGTEAFF
>-|TRBJ1-5|TRBV20-1|few
TGCAGTGCTAGAGTCGGCCTCGATAATCAGCCCCAGCATTTT
CSARVGLDNQPQHF
>-|TRBJ2-1|TRBV24-1|few
TGTGCCACCAGTGACCGGTGGGTCCTAGGTGGTGAGCAGTTCTTC
CATSDRWVLGGEQFF
>TRBD1|TRBJ1-6|TRBV6-2/TRBV6-3|-
TGTGCCAGCACGGGACAGGAGGATTCACCCCTCCACTTT
CASTGQEDSPLHF
>TRBD1|TRBJ2-7|TRBV6-1|few
TGTGCCACTTCAGTAGGACAGGCCGCCTACGAGCAGTACTTC
CATSVGQAAYEQYF
>-|TRBJ2-7|TRBV2|-
TGTGCCAGCAGTCCCTACGGACTCTTTAGCTCCTACGAGCAGTACTTC
CASSPYGLFSSYEQYF
>-|TRBJ1-2|TRBV14|few
TGTGCCAGCAGCCAAGCCCGGTCGGGGAGAAACACCTTC
CASSQARSGRNTF
>-|TRBJ2-4|TRBV5-1|-
TGCGCCAGCAGCTTGGAGGGGGACCAGTACTTC
CASSLEGDQYF
>TRBD2|TRBJ2-3|TRBV7-2|few
TGTGCCAGCAGCTTAGACGGGGGGGTCACAGATACGCAGTATTTT
CASSLDGGVTDTQYF
>TRBD1|TRBJ2-2|TRBV9|few
TGTGCCAGCAGCGTATCCGGGACAGGGGGTCTGGAGCTGTTTTTT
CASSVSGTGGLELFF
>-|TRBJ2-1|TRBV7-2|-
TGTGCCAGCAGCTCCTGGGCGGACGGGGGTTCCTACAATGAGCAGTTCTTC
CASSSWADGGSYNEQFF
>TRBD2|TRBJ2-3|TRBV7-9|-
TGTGCCAGCAGCCCGGCTAGCGGGGGGGCCCCAGATACGCAGTATTTT
CASSPASGGAPDTQYF
>TRBD2|TRBJ2-3|TRBV7-2|-
TGTGCCAGCAGCTTGGTCCATAGCGGGGCCACAGATACGCAGTATTTT
CASSLVHSGATDTQYF
>-|TRBJ2-2|TRBV4-1|few
TGCGCCAGCAGCCAAGTACTGCGGAACACCGGGGAGCTGTTTTTT
CASSQVLRNTGELFF
>-|TRBJ1-2|TRBV6-5|-
TGTGCCAGCAGTCTAAGGGGATGGGGCTACACCTTC
CASSLRGWGYTF
>-|TRBJ2-5|TRBV7-2|few
TGTGCCAGCAGCCTACAGTTGGCGGACCAAGAGACCCAGTACTTC
CASSLQLADQETQYF
>TRBD2|TRBJ2-1|TRBV11-2|-
TGTGCCAGCAGCCCATGGTCGTTGGGCGGGGGGAGGACCTACAATGAGCAGTTCTTC
CASSPWSLGGGRTYNEQFF
>-|TRBJ2-5|TRBV15|few
TGTGCCACCAGCAGGGAATCGGACGACTCGGCCCAGTACTTC
CATSRESDDSAQYF
>TRBD1|TRBJ2-2|TRBV10-3|few
TGTGCCATCAGTGACAGGGGACAGGGCACCGGGGAGCTGTTTTTT
CAISDRGQGTGELFF
>-|TRBJ2-5|TRBV7-2|once
TGTGCCAGCAGCTTAGCCCCAGGGGCTGAGACCCAGTACTTC
CASSLAPGAETQYF
>TRBD1|TRBJ2-5|TRBV5-1|few
TGCGCCAGCAAACCGGGACAGGGGGCCTACGAGACCCAGTACTTC
CASKPGQGAYETQYF
>-|TRBJ2-1|TRBV6-5|many
TGTGCCAGCAGCCACGGGACTGGGGTGGGTGAGCAGTTCTTC
CASSHGTGVGEQFF
>-|TRBJ2-5|TRBV7-9|-
TGTGCCAGCAGTTTTTCGGAGCAAGAGACCCAGTACTTC
CASSFSEQETQYF
>TRBD1|TRBJ1-1|TRBV7-9|-
TGTGCCAGCAGCTTAGGTAACAGGGGTAGGACTGAAGCTTTCTTT
CASSLGNRGRTEAFF
>-|TRBJ2-1|TRBV5-1|few
TGCGCCAGCAGCCCTGGACTCCTCCTTTCCGGTGAGCAGTTCTTC
CASSPGLLLSGEQFF